This TCR beta chain was sequenced in a study of T cell clusters in autoimmune cytopenias. General study points: No cluster-lack signature appeared between secondary cytopenia and chronic lymphocytic leukemia patients, apparently due to lymphoma masking. Clustering suggested that physiological T cell clusters were missing in primary autoimmune cytopenia patients.

TRB was amplified from 250 ng of peripheral blood genomic DNA per sample. CDR3 length: 16 amino acids. The germline V gene encodes CDR1 DFQATT and CDR2 SNEGSKA (reference sequence). Multiplex touch-down PCR amplified TRB using TRB-A and TRB-B pools in one tube. TCRdb re-analyzed the multiplex PCR reads; it lists each CDR3 protein once, without DNA. The listing records 4,000 to 6,500 distinct CDR3 sequences. With regard to this clonotype: What it recognizes is unknown.

The TCR sequence derives from a human donor with an autoimmune cytopenia or autoimmune hepatitis (not recorded which). The genes are TRBV20-1 and TRBJ2-1; TCRdb selects TRBD2, and the lack of DNA leaves this call unchecked. Sequencing was done on a sample of peripheral blood. The CDR3 region is CSARTPLAETYNEQFF.